This entry lists 23 T cell receptor beta chains sequenced from one sample in a study of early T cells in non-severe SARS-CoV-2 infection. MiXCR was run by TCRdb on the 5' RACE reads, yielding one entry per CDR3 protein. The table shows nearly 110,000 distinct CDR3 sequences, with over 8.5% occurring only once. Source material: whole blood. These receptor sequences come from an adult who was a healthcare worker with PCR-confirmed SARS-CoV-2 infection or an uninfected control (not recorded which).

The chain recombines TRBV9 with TRBJ2-7, with D unresolved. Trimming left V 10 bases short and J 6 bases short, with 11 bases between. Germline values: CDR1 SGDLS, CDR2 YYNGEE. There are 10 residues in the CDR3. CDR3 amino acids: CAPEACEQYF. The CDR3 DNA sequence: TGTGCCCCCGAGGCCTGCGAGCAGTACTTC.

This clonotype was seen a handful of times. The rearrangement links TRBV14 to TRBJ2-3; TRBD2 agrees at 7 bases. The germline gives CDR1 SGHDN, CDR2 FVKESK. The CDR3 consists of 20 residues. V was clipped by 1 base and J by 4 bases; unmatched bases: 20. CDR3 in amino acids: CASSQAPDGPMGGIADTQYF. Here the CDR3 DNA reads TGTGCCAGCAGCCAAGCACCCGACGGGCCGATGGGAGGGATCGCAGATACGCAGTATTTT.

This clonotype was found a few times. V gene TRBV28 combines with J gene TRBJ1-3; D call uncertain. In germline, CDR1 is MDHEN, CDR2 SYDVKM. This CDR3 is built from 13 residues. The V and J ends lost 2 bases and 2 bases respectively, with 4 bases between them. The CDR3 DNA reads as TGTGCCAGCAGTTTAATCGCTGGAAACACCATATATTTT. Its translation: CASSLIAGNTIYF.

This clonotype was observed a few times. V and J are TRBV9 and TRBJ2-1, with D possibly being TRBD2 (6 bases). Germline CDR1 SGDLS, CDR2 YYNGEE. CDR3 size: 13 residues. Trimming removed 4 bases from V and 6 bases from J, with 11 bases in between. CDR3 amino acids: CASSTGTSNEQFF. The CDR3 DNA reads TGTGCCAGCAGCACCGGGACTTCCAATGAGCAGTTCTTC. Together with reference TRBV9 and TRBJ2-1, the CDR3 gives the full variable domain: DSGVTQTPKHLITATGQRVTLRCSPRSGDLSVYWYQQSLDQGLQFLIQYYNGEERAKGNILERFSAQQFPDLHSELNLSSLELGDSALYFCASSTGTSNEQFFGPGTRLTVL.

This clonotype came up a few times. This chain uses TRBV4-1 with TRBJ2-3; TRBD2 matches at 7 bases. Trimming cost V 3 bases and J 11 bases; bases outside gene matches: 11. Germline values: CDR1 MGHRA, CDR2 YSYEKL. The CDR3 consists of 14 residues. The CDR3 region is CASSQGGGGTKQYF. As DNA, the CDR3 is TGCGCCAGCAGCCAGGGAGGAGGTGGGACTAAGCAGTATTTT.

This clonotype has a handful of counts. This chain joins TRBV10-3 and TRBJ1-1; 8 positions match TRBD1. CDR3 length equals 13 residues. V dropped 4 bases and J dropped 10; count of bases not matched to a gene: 8. Germline V gene sequence: CDR1 ENHRY, CDR2 SYGVKD. The CDR3 region has the DNA TGTGCCATCAGTGCGTTAAACAGGGGGGGAGCTTTCTTT. This codes for CAISALNRGGAFF.

This clonotype was detected ten times or more. The chain has TRBV20-1 and TRBJ1-5, with D perhaps TRBD1 (5 bases). The CDR3 sequence is 12 residues long. Germline lookup yields CDR1 DFQATT and CDR2 SNEGSKA (reference sequence). V lost 3 bases to trimming and J lost 4 bases, with 7 bases between them. CDR3 in DNA: TGCAGTGCTAGGGGGCCAAATCAGCCCCAGCATTTT. Its protein is CSARGPNQPQHF.

Only a few counts were recorded for this clonotype. The CDR3 sequence: CASSYIGDTQYF. The CDR3 DNA reads as TGTGCCAGCAGTTACATTGGAGATACGCAGTATTTT. The V gene is TRBV6-2 or TRBV6-3, the J gene TRBJ2-3; D gene unclear. The germline CDR1 and CDR2 sequences are MNHEY and SVGEGT. The CDR3 runs 12 residues. Deletions cut 2 bases from V and 5 bases from J, with 5 bases between.

The V gene is TRBV4-1, the J gene TRBJ1-5; weak D call: TRBD1 (5 bases). Trimming removed 4 bases at V and 6 bases at J, with 13 bases between. Germline lookup yields CDR1 MGHRA and CDR2 YSYEKL. The CDR3 covers 14 residues. The CDR3, as DNA: TGCGCCAGCAGCCGTGGAGGGGCCGTTCAGCCCCAGCATTTT. Amino acids: CASSRGGAVQPQHF.

This clonotype was counted many times. V and J are TRBV20-1 and TRBJ1-1, with 7 bases matching TRBD1. Germline CDR1 reads DFQATT; CDR2 reads SNEGSKA (reference sequence). This CDR3 has 13 residues. The trim removed 4 bases at V and 3 bases at J, leaving 5 bases unmatched. The CDR3 coding sequence is TGCAGTGCTAAGGGGGCAGGGGACACTGAAGCTTTCTTT. This translates into CSAKGAGDTEAFF.

To note about this clonotype: The conserved phenylalanine or tryptophan normally closing the CDR3 is absent here, so this likely arose from a read error. V and J are TRBV9 and TRBJ2-2; D not resolved. V was cut by 2 bases and J by 6 bases, with 5 bases left in between. The germline CDR1 and CDR2 sequences are SGDLS and YYNGEE. This CDR3 has 12 residues. The CDR3 DNA is TGTGCCAGCAGCGTGGGCCCCGGGGAGCTGTTTTCT. It specifies CASSVGPGELFS.

This clonotype was detected ten times or more. The V and J genes are TRBV29-1 and TRBJ1-2; D possibly corresponds to TRBD1 (6 bases). In germline, CDR1 is SQVTM, CDR2 ANQGSEA. This CDR3 has 12 residues. CDR3 sequence reads: CGVHRAGYGYTF. CDR3 sequence (DNA): TGCGGAGTCCACAGGGCTGGCTATGGCTACACCTTC. The entire variable domain, with the rest obtained from reference TRBV29-1 and TRBJ1-2, is as follows: SAVISQKPSRDICQRGTSLTIQCQVDSQVTMMFWYRQQPGQSLTLIATANQGSEATYESGFVIDKFPISRPNLTFSTLTVSNMSPEDSSIYLCGVHRAGYGYTFGSGTRLTVV.

At least ten counts were recorded for this clonotype. The chain has TRBV11-2 and TRBJ2-5, with D tentatively TRBD1 (6 bases). The CDR3 covers 14 residues. CDR1 is SGHAT and CDR2 is FQNNGV in the germline V gene. V was shortened by 2 bases and J by 1 base, with 8 bases between the two germline ends. CDR3 DNA: TGTGCCAGCAGCTTATACAGGGCCCAAGAGACCCAGTACTTC. This encodes CASSLYRAQETQYF.

This clonotype occurred many times. This rearrangement joins TRBV7-9 to TRBJ2-7, with 9 bases identical to TRBD2. CDR3 length equals 13 residues. V gave up 1 base and J gave up 5 bases; unmatched junction bases: 0. Germline CDR1 is SEHNR and CDR2 is FQNEAQ (reference sequence). The DNA for the CDR3 is TGTGCCAGCAGCTTAGAGCGGGAGGACGAGCAGTACTTC. Its protein product is CASSLEREDEQYF.

As concerns this clonotype: With a much larger clone just one base away, this may be a read error. The rearrangement uses TRBV7-2 and TRBJ2-4, with D possibly TRBD2 on 5 matching bases. V lost 3 bases to trimming and J lost 0 bases, with 9 bases between them. The CDR3 spans 15 residues. Germline assignment: CDR1 SGHTA and CDR2 FQGNSA. This chain's CDR3 is CTSSFGGLAKNIQYF. In DNA form, the CDR3 reads TGTACCAGCAGCTTCGGCGGGCTAGCCAAAAACATTCAGTACTTC.

There are many counts of this clonotype. The V call is TRBV19, the J call TRBJ1-2; D is undetermined. The CDR3 runs 14 residues. Deletions cut 6 bases from V and 2 bases from J, with 13 bases between. Germline V gene sequence: CDR1 LNHDA, CDR2 SQIVND (reference sequence). The CDR3 protein is CASRPGWENYGYTF. DNA for the CDR3: TGTGCCAGTAGGCCAGGTTGGGAAAACTATGGCTACACCTTC.

Only a few counts were recorded for this clonotype. This chain connects TRBV2 to TRBJ1-1; D uncertain. CDR3 size: 13 residues. Trimming removed 7 bases at V and 3 bases at J, with 12 bases between. CDR1 and CDR2 from the germline V gene are SNHLY and FYNNEI. The CDR3 DNA reads as TGTGCCAGCAACCTTTGGGTATACACTGAAGCTTTCTTT. Residues: CASNLWVYTEAFF.

This clonotype was found many times. The genes are TRBV6-1 and TRBJ2-2; 7 bases align to TRBD2. This CDR3 has 15 amino acids. V dropped 5 bases and J dropped 4; count of bases not matched to a gene: 7. The germline gives CDR1 MNHNS, CDR2 SASEGT. The CDR3 sequence: CASSPSPSGTGELFF. Here the CDR3 DNA reads TGTGCCAGCAGTCCGTCACCTAGCGGCACCGGGGAGCTGTTTTTT.

This chain links TRBV20-1 with TRBJ1-1; possible D gene TRBD1, 5 bases. This CDR3 comprises 12 residues. Germline V gene sequence: CDR1 DFQATT, CDR2 SNEGSKA (reference sequence). Trimming stripped 3 bases from V and 4 bases from J, with 9 bases between. As DNA, the CDR3 is TGCAGTGCTAGGGACAAGAGCACTGAAGCTTTCTTT. Its translation: CSARDKSTEAFF.

This clonotype was recorded a few times. The CDR3 DNA reads as TGTGCCAGCAGCTTAGCTAGGACTATGAGGTTGGAGACCCAGTACTTC. Its translation is CASSLARTMRLETQYF. V usage is TRBV7-8 and J usage is TRBJ2-5, with TRBD2 as a possible D gene (6 bases). The length of the CDR3 is 16 residues. Germline CDR1 SGHVS, CDR2 FQNEAQ. V was cut by 0 bases and J by 5 bases, with 16 bases left in between.

This clonotype was found a few times. For the CDR3, the DNA is TGTGCCACCAGTGATTTTGGCAGGGATGAGCAGTTCTTC. Its protein product is CATSDFGRDEQFF. This chain uses TRBV24-1 with TRBJ2-1, with D possibly TRBD1 on 5 matching bases. The CDR3 covers 13 residues. V was cut by 1 base and J by 8 bases, with 8 bases left in between. CDR1 and CDR2 (germline): KGHDR, SFDVKD.

This clonotype was seen repeatedly, ten times or more. The chain carries TRBV6-6 and TRBJ1-5, with D tentatively TRBD1 (5 bases). Germline V gives CDR1 MNHNY, CDR2 SVGAGI (reference sequence). V was trimmed by 2 bases and J by 15 bases, leaving 20 bases between them. The CDR3 covers 14 residues. The CDR3 here is CASSYLPGPGARHF. CDR3 nucleotide sequence: TGTGCCAGCAGTTACCTCCCTGGGCCTGGGGCGCGGCATTTT.

This clonotype was detected ten times or more. The gene calls are TRBV6-1 and TRBJ1-2, with no clear D. This CDR3 is 14 amino acids long. CDR1 is MNHNS, CDR2 SASEGT, per germline. V was pared by 3 bases and J by 4 bases, with 12 bases between. The DNA of the CDR3 is TGTGCCAGCAGTGAGGAAGTCCGGATCTATGGCTACACCTTC. It yields the protein CASSEEVRIYGYTF.